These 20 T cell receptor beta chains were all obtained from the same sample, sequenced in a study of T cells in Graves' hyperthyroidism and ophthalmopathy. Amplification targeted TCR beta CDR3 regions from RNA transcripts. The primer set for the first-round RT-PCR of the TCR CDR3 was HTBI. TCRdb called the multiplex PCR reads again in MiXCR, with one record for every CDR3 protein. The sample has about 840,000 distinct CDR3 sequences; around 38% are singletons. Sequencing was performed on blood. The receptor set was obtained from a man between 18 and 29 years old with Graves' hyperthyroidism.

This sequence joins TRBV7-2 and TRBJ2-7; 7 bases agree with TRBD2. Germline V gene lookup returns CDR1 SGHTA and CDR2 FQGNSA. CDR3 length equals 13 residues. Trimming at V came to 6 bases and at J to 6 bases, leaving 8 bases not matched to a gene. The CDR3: CASRWRGSSEQYF. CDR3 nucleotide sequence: TGTGCCAGCAGGTGGCGGGGGAGTTCCGAGCAGTACTTC.

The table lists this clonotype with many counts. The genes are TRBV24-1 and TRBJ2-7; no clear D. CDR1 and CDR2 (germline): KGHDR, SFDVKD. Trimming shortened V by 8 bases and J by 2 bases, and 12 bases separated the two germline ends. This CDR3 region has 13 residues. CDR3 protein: CATNSTLPYEQYF. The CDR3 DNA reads TGTGCCACCAATTCTACACTCCCCTACGAGCAGTACTTC.

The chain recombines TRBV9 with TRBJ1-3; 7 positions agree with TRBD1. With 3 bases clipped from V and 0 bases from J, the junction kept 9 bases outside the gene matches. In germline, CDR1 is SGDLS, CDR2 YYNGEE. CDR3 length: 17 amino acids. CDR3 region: CASSARTGRSSGNTIYF. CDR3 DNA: TGTGCCAGCAGCGCGAGGACAGGACGGAGCTCTGGAAACACCATATATTTT.

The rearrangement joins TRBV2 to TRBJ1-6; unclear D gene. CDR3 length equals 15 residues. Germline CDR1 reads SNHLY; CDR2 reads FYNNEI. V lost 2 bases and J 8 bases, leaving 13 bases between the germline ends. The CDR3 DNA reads TGTGCCAGCAGTGAATATGGGAAAGTGGATTCACCCCTCCACTTT. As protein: CASSEYGKVDSPLHF.

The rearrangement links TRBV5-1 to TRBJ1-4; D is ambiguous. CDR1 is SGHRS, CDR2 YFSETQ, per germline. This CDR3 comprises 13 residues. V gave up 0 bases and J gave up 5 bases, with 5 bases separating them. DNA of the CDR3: TGCGCCAGCAGCTTGGAACCCAATGAAAAACTGTTTTTT. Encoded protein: CASSLEPNEKLFF.

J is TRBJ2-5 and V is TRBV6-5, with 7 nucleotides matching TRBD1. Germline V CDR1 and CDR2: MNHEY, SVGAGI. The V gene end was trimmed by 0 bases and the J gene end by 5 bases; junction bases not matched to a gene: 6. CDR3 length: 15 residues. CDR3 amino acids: CASSYSGQTYETQYF. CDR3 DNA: TGTGCCAGCAGTTACTCGGGACAGACTTACGAGACCCAGTACTTC.

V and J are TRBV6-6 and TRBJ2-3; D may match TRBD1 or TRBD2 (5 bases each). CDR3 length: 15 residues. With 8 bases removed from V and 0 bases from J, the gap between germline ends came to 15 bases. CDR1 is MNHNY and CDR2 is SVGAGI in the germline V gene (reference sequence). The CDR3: CASLGRDPSTDTQYF. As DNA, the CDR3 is TGTGCCAGCCTCGGACGGGACCCGAGCACAGATACGCAGTATTTT.

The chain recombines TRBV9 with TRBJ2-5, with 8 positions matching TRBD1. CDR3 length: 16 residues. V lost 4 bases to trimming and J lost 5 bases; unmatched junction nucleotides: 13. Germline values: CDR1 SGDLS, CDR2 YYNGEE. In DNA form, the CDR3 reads TGTGCCAGCAGCTCGAGCCGTAGGACAGGGCTGGAGACCCAGTACTTC. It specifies CASSSSRRTGLETQYF.

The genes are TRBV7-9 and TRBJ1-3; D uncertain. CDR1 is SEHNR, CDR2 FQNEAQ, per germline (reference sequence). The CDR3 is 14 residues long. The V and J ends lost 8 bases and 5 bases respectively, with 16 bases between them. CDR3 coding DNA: TGTGCCAGCGGTACGGGCGATCTTCGAAACACCATATATTTT. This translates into CASGTGDLRNTIYF. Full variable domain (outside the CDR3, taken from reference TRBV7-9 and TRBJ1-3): DTGVSQNPRHKITKRGQNVTFRCDPISEHNRLYWYRQTLGQGPEFLTYFQNEAQLEKSRLLSDRFSAERPKGSFSTLEIQRTEQGDSAMYLCASGTGDLRNTIYFGEGSWLTVV.

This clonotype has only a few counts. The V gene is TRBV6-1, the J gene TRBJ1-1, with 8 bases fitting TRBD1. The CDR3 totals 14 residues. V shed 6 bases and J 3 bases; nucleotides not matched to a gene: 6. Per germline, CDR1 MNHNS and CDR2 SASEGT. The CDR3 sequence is CASRMDRAHTEAFF. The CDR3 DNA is TGTGCCAGCAGGATGGACAGGGCGCACACTGAAGCTTTCTTT.

CDR3 sequence reads: CASSERTGRVGLQTQYF. The CDR3 region has the DNA TGTGCCAGCAGCGAACGGACAGGTCGAGTGGGATTGCAGACCCAGTACTTC. This chain connects TRBV7-2 to TRBJ2-5; 7 bases agree with TRBD1. Germline assignment: CDR1 SGHTA and CDR2 FQGNSA. This CDR3 comprises 17 residues. The junction had 18 bases not matched to a gene; V was cut back by 5 bases and J by 6 bases. Supplemented by reference TRBV7-2 and TRBJ2-5, the full variable domain reads GAGVSQSPSNKVTEKGKDVELRCDPISGHTALYWYRQSLGQGLEFLIYFQGNSAPDKSGLPSDRFSAERTGGSVSTLTIQRTQQEDSAVYLCASSERTGRVGLQTQYFGPGTRLLVL.

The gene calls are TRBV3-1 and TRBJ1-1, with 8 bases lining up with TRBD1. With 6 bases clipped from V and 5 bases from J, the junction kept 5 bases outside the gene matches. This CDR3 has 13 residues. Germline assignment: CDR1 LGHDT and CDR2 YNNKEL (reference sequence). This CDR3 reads CASSRQGWTEAFF. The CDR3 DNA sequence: TGTGCCAGCAGTCGACAGGGGTGGACTGAAGCTTTCTTT.

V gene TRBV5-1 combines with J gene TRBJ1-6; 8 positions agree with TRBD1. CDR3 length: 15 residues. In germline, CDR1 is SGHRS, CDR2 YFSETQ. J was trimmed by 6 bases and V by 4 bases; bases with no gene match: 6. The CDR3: CASSNGTGLNSPLHF. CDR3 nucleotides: TGCGCCAGCAGCAACGGGACAGGCCTTAATTCACCCCTCCACTTT.

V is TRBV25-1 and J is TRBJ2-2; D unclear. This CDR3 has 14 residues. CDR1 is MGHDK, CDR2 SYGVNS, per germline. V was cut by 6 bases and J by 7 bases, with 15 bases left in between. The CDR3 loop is CASSQVYPRGELFF. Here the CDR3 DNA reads TGTGCCAGCAGCCAAGTTTACCCACGCGGGGAGCTGTTTTTT.

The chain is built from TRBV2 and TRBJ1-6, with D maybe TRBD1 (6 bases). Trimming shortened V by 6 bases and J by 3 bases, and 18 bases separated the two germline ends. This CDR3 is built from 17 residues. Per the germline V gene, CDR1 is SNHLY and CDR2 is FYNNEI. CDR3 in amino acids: CASSQGHPLIYNSPLHF. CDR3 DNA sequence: TGTGCCAGCAGCCAGGGACACCCCCTCATCTATAATTCACCCCTCCACTTT.

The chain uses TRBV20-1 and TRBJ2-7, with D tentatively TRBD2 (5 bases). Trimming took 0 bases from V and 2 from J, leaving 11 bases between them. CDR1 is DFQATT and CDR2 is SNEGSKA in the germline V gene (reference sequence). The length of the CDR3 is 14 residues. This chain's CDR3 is CSARDRESPYEQYF. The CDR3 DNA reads TGCAGTGCTAGAGATAGGGAGTCCCCCTACGAGCAGTACTTC.

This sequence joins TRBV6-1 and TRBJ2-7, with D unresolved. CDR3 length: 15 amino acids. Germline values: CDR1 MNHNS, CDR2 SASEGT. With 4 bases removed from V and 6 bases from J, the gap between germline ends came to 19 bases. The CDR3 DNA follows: TGTGCCAGCAGTGGACAATCCTCAGGTCGGTCCGAGCAGTACTTC. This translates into CASSGQSSGRSEQYF.

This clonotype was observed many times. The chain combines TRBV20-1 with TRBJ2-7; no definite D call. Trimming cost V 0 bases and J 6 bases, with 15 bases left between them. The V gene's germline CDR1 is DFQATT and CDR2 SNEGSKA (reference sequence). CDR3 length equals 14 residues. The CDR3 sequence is CSARDYLAGGEQYF. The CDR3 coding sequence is TGCAGTGCTAGAGATTATCTGGCCGGTGGCGAGCAGTACTTC.

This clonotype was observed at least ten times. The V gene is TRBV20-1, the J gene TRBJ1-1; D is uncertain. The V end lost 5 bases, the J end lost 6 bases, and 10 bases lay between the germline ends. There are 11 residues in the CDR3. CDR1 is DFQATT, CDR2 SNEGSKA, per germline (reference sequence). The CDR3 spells CSAGHTPEAFF. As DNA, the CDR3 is TGCAGTGCTGGCCACACTCCTGAAGCTTTCTTT.

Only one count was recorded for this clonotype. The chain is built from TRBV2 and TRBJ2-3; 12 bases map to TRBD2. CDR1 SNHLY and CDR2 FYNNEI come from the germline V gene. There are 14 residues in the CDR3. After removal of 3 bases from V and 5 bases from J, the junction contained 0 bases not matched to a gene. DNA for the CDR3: TGTGCCAGCAGTGAGACTAGCGGGAGAGATACGCAGTATTTT. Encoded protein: CASSETSGRDTQYF.